What follows is one T cell receptor beta chain and its context. This sample is drawn from a study of cytotoxic CD8 clonotypes in ibrutinib-treated CLL. Study-wide background: Outcomes included 24 partial and 2 complete responses; after median around 65 months, roughly 15 stayed remitted and around 12 progressed.

The CDR3 has 14 amino acids. Germline V gene sequence: CDR1 SGDLS, CDR2 YYNGEE. V lost 0 bases and J 7 bases, leaving 10 bases between the germline ends. Generated by immunoSEQ multiplex PCR, the TCRdb table keeps only in-frame clones and is missing some. The table has over 120,000 clones, 76% seen once. The source is a human donor with chronic lymphocytic leukemia. Specimen: PBMCs, collected after 24 months of ibrutinib treatment. The chain carries TRBV9 and TRBJ2-2, with D tentatively TRBD2 (5 bases). The CDR3 protein is CASSVVPGNGELFF. CDR3 bases: TGTGCCAGCAGCGTAGTTCCGGGAAACGGGGAGCTGTTTTTT.